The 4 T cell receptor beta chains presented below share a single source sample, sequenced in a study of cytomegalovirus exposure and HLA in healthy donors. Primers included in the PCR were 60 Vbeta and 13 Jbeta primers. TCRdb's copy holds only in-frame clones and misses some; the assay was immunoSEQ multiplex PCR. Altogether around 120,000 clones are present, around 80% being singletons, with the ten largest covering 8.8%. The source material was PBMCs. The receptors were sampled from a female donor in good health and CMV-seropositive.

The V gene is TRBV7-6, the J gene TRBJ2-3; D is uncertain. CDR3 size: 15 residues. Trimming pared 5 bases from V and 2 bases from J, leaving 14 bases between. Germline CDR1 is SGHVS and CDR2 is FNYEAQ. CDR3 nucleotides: TGTGCCAGCAGCGCCCGAGCGTCATCCACAGATACGCAGTATTTT. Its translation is CASSARASSTDTQYF. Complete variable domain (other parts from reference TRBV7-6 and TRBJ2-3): GAGVSQSPRYKVTKRGQDVALRCDPISGHVSLYWYRQALGQGPEFLTYFNYEAQQDKSGLPNDRFSAERPEGSISTLTIQRTEQRDSAMYRCASSARASSTDTQYFGPGTRLTVL.

CDR3 region: CASSGGTASEKLFF. The CDR3 DNA follows: TGTGCCAGCAGCGGAGGGACAGCTAGCGAAAAACTGTTTTTT. This rearrangement joins TRBV6-1 to TRBJ1-4; 7 positions agree with TRBD1. CDR1 and CDR2 from the germline V gene are MNHNS and SASEGT. The CDR3 loop spans 14 amino acids. The V segment lost 6 bases and the J segment 8 bases; nucleotides outside the gene matches: 9.

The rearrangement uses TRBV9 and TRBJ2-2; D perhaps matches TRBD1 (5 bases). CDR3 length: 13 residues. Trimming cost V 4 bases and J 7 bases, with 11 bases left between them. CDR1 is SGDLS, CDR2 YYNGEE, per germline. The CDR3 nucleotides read TGTGCCAGCAGCCGACAGCAAGGCGGGGAGCTGTTTTTT. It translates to CASSRQQGGELFF.

The CDR3 DNA reads as TGTGCCAGTAGTATAGCCCAGCGGGGGGGCCTAGGAACAGATACGCAGTATTTT. Protein: CASSIAQRGGLGTDTQYF. The V gene is TRBV19, the J gene TRBJ2-3; TRBD2 agrees at 10 bases. In germline, CDR1 is LNHDA, CDR2 SQIVND (reference sequence). Trimming at V came to 1 base and at J to 3 bases, leaving 10 bases not matched to a gene. This CDR3 contains 18 residues.